A selection of T cell receptor beta chains follows, all from one sample in a study of graft-versus-host responses after intestinal transplantation. These receptors have no identified antigens. TCRdb's table, derived via immunoSEQ multiplex PCR, lists solely in-frame clones and lacks some. Altogether fewer than 110,000 clones are present, roughly 87% being singletons, with the ten largest covering about 0.7%. Sequencing was performed on unstimulated CD4+ T cells sorted from spleen or lymph node cells, taken before transplant. The receptors were sampled from a human donor who was the organ donor for an intestinal transplant. Both conserved end residues are part of each CDR3. A D gene is named only where the DNA matches it firmly. Clone sizes are given selectively: once, few, many, or a class where the clone is expanded.

d_call j_call v_call clone_size cdr3_aa
TRBD2 TRBJ2-2 TRBV4-1 few CARSQGPGGGADTGELFF
NA TRBJ1-5 TRBV6-6 NA CASSYSGSQPQHF
NA TRBJ1-1 TRBV5-6 NA CASSLAGHYISPEAFF
NA TRBJ2-7 TRBV10-3 few CAISRDGYEQYF
NA TRBJ2-3 TRBV5-1 NA CASSLAVGLTDTQYF
NA TRBJ2-7 TRBV19 NA CASSIGGVSYEQYF
TRBD1 TRBJ1-1 TRBV6-5 NA CASLGQGIKNTEAFF
TRBD1 TRBJ1-2 TRBV9 NA CASSVEGTGFDGYTF
TRBD2 TRBJ2-3 TRBV11-3 NA CASSTGTKQYF
NA TRBJ2-7 TRBV6-1 NA CASKGVAYEQYF
NA TRBJ2-3 TRBV19 once CASSIIQATDTQYF
TRBD1 TRBJ1-2 TRBV11-2 NA CASRPSGTGTRGYTF
NA TRBJ1-6 TRBV5-1 NA CASSRTDYNSPLHF
TRBD2 TRBJ2-7 TRBV6-5 NA CASSYSTAGGVYEQYF
NA TRBJ2-6 TRBV9 NA CASSLRITGANVLTF
NA TRBJ2-2 TRBV2 NA CAGRAGEIGELFF
NA TRBJ1-6 TRBV12-5 NA CASGFTVVGNNSPLHF
TRBD1 TRBJ2-4 TRBV27 NA CASRDRSAKNIQYF
NA TRBJ1-5 TRBV19 NA CASSKEGPNSNQPQHF
TRBD1 TRBJ2-3 TRBV4-1 NA CASSRDRVYTQYF
NA TRBJ1-1 TRBV11-2 NA CASSLLTGLKAFF
NA TRBJ1-1 TRBV7-3 NA CASSRGGDTEAFF
NA TRBJ1-5 TRBV11-2 NA CASSDGLGPQHF
NA TRBJ2-7 TRBV6-5 NA CASSYTNKYEQYF
NA TRBJ2-5 TRBV7-7 NA CASSFGGQGETQYF
NA TRBJ2-1 TRBV20-1 once CSARDYNEQFF
NA TRBJ2-7 TRBV12-5 NA CASGLVTRYYEQYF
NA TRBJ2-3 TRBV27 NA CASSLLLTSTDTQYF
NA TRBJ2-5 TRBV5-4 NA CASSLGGRGETQYF
NA TRBJ2-1 TRBV5-1 NA CASSKSGPYNEQFF
TRBD1 TRBJ1-4 TRBV5-4 NA CASSFAGGTNEKLFF
TRBD1 TRBJ1-2 TRBV11-2 NA CASSLDRNPGQGNGYTF
NA TRBJ1-5 TRBV30 NA CAWRDGGGNQPQHF
NA TRBJ2-5 TRBV5-1 NA CASSLTGMPQETQYF
TRBD1 TRBJ2-7 TRBV7-3 once CASSLPTGLGEQYF
NA TRBJ1-2 TRBV7-9 NA CASSRGRGHEEGYTF
NA TRBJ2-7 TRBV7-9 NA CASSLDVEGDEQYF
TRBD1 TRBJ1-5 TRBV19 NA CASRWTGKYQPQHF
NA TRBJ1-1 TRBV5-1 NA CASSLVPAGLNTEAFF
NA TRBJ2-7 TRBV21-1 NA CASSKVKQPFSYEQYF
TRBD1 TRBJ2-7 TRBV19 few CASSIVGTGPSSYEQYF
NA TRBJ2-7 TRBV6-5 NA CASRADVGAYYEQYF
TRBD2 TRBJ2-1 TRBV5-1 NA CASSLVGGRYDGNEQFF
TRBD2 TRBJ2-5 TRBV6-1 NA CASSEAPRRGGRETQYF
TRBD1 TRBJ1-2 TRBV25-1 NA CASSAAGTGARGYTF